This TCR beta chain stems from a study of T cell changes during pregnancy in multiple sclerosis. Assay: immunoSEQ multiplex PCR; the TCRdb copy retains only in-frame clones and omits some. The repertoire holds 25,000 or so clones, with less than 90% as singletons. CDR3 size: 11 residues. Germline-derived CDR1 and CDR2 are SGHRS and YFSETQ. Trimming left V 5 bases short and J 6 bases short, with 9 bases between. This clone occurred once. J is TRBJ2-7 and V is TRBV5-1; possibly TRBD2 for D (6 bases). This TCR was recovered from a female donor in good health, enrolled as a control in a pregnancy study. The sample consisted of CD4+ T cells from peripheral blood mononuclear cells, taken in the first trimester of pregnancy. CDR3 loop: CASRRRGEQYF. The CDR3 bases are TGCGCCAGCAGGCGGAGGGGCGAGCAGTACTTC.